Sequencing of this T cell receptor (beta chain) was carried out in a study of identical twins. Overall study findings and caveats: Among beta out-of-frame sequences, excess sharing between twins appeared weaker.

Germline trimming cut 1 base from V and 12 bases from J; bases unmatched to any gene: 14. This CDR3 is 16 amino acids long. CDR1 and CDR2 (germline): KGHDR, SFDVKD. Template switching added a universal primer site, and cDNA bore unique molecular identifiers. In TCRdb, the 5' RACE reads were re-called with MiXCR into one record per CDR3 protein. The sample has 1.5 million to 2 million distinct CDR3 sequences, 32% seen once. Note on this clonotype: Its antigen is undetermined.

The receptor was isolated from a newborn girl in good health. This chain uses TRBV24-1 with TRBJ2-1, with 7 bases lining up with TRBD2. The specimen was cord blood. The CDR3: CATSDFSPGGRRRQFF. Written as DNA, the CDR3 is TGTGCCACCAGTGATTTTTCCCCGGGCGGGAGAAGGCGGCAGTTCTTC.